Reported below is one T cell receptor beta chain. This specimen comes from a study of blood T cell repertoires in COVID-19. The data were produced by immunoSEQ multiplex PCR, yet TCRdb's version contains in-frame clones alone and is incomplete. There are about 270,000 clones in the sample; 65% to 90% occur only once, and about 14% lies in the top ten. Trimming left V 6 bases short and J 1 base short, with 15 bases between. The CDR3 is 15 amino acids. Germline lookup yields CDR1 MNHEY and CDR2 SVGAGI. The rearrangement joins TRBV6-5 to TRBJ1-1, with D possibly TRBD1 on 6 matching bases. The receptor was derived from a human donor in a cohort sampled during active COVID-19. Sequences were obtained from peripheral blood. CDR3 sequence (DNA): TGTGCCAGCAGGGATACAGGGTACTCGAACACTGAAGCTTTCTTT. Translating it yields CASRDTGYSNTEAFF.